The 25 T cell receptor beta chains below were found in one sample sequenced in a study of blood T cell repertoires in COVID-19. Assay used: immunoSEQ multiplex PCR; TCRdb lists only in-frame clones, some missing. Counted here are about 270,000 clones, around 82% occurring once; the ten biggest clones make up around 2.9%. The sample consisted of peripheral blood. These receptors originate from a young woman with acute or convalescent COVID-19.

This chain uses TRBV11-2 with TRBJ2-7, with D possibly TRBD1 on 5 matching bases. Trimming removed 2 bases at V and 2 bases at J, with 13 bases between. Looked up from germline, CDR1 is SGHAT and CDR2 is FQNNGV. This CDR3 is 15 amino acids long. The CDR3 loop reads CASSLFQGNTYEQYF. The DNA of the CDR3 is TGTGCCAGCAGCTTATTTCAGGGAAACACCTACGAGCAGTACTTC.

V and J are TRBV7-2 and TRBJ2-3, with a tentative D call TRBD2 (7 bases). Looked up from germline, CDR1 is SGHTA and CDR2 is FQGNSA. The V end lost 5 bases, the J end lost 0 bases, and 15 bases lay between the germline ends. This CDR3 contains 16 residues. The CDR3 coding sequence is TGTGCCAGCAGCACCGGGGGGCAGGGAAGCACAGATACGCAGTATTTT. It translates to CASSTGGQGSTDTQYF.

The chain couples TRBV7-6 to TRBJ2-2, with 7 bases identical to TRBD2. Germline V lookup: CDR1 SGHVS, CDR2 FNYEAQ. Trimming cost V 0 bases and J 7 bases; bases outside gene matches: 8. The CDR3 is 16 amino acids. The CDR3 DNA follows: TGTGCCAGCAGCTTAGCGGGCGGGAGAATCGGCGGGGAGCTGTTTTTT. Translating it yields CASSLAGGRIGGELFF. The full variable domain, in which reference TRBV7-6 and TRBJ2-2 provide the parts outside the CDR3, is GAGVSQSPRYKVTKRGQDVALRCDPISGHVSLYWYRQALGQGPEFLTYFNYEAQQDKSGLPNDRFSAERPEGSISTLTIQRTEQRDSAMYRCASSLAGGRIGGELFFGEGSRLTVL.

V gene TRBV5-1 combines with J gene TRBJ2-5; D gene ambiguous. Germline V gene data show CDR1 as SGHRS and CDR2 as YFSETQ. The V end was cut by 4 bases, the J end by 2 bases, with 3 bases between. CDR3 length: 11 amino acids. The CDR3 DNA sequence: TGCGCCAGCAGCGAGCAAGAGACCCAGTACTTC. Translated: CASSEQETQYF.

The J gene is TRBJ2-7, the V gene TRBV7-2, with 9 bases that match TRBD2. V trimming: 1 base; J trimming: 2 bases; junction bases outside the gene matches: 6. The CDR3 covers 16 residues. Germline lookup yields CDR1 SGHTA and CDR2 FQGNSA. The CDR3 bases are TGTGCCAGCAGCTTAGTCCCGGGACTAGCCGCCTACGAGCAGTACTTC. It is translated as CASSLVPGLAAYEQYF.

CDR3 coding DNA: TGCGCCAGCAGCTCCGGGCGGGGATCGGTATCCGGGGAGCTGTTTTTT. This gives the protein CASSSGRGSVSGELFF. The chain combines TRBV5-1 with TRBJ2-2; D might be TRBD2 (6 bases). There are 16 residues in the CDR3. CDR1 is SGHRS, CDR2 YFSETQ, per germline. Trimming pared 3 bases from V and 6 bases from J, leaving 18 bases between.

There are a few counts of this clone. The chain uses TRBV27 and TRBJ1-5; no clear D gene. CDR1 is MNHEY, CDR2 SMNVEV, per germline (reference sequence). This CDR3 has 14 amino acids. V dropped 5 bases and J dropped 7 bases, with 15 bases sitting between them. The CDR3 region is CASSPPGMGQPQHF. The CDR3, as DNA: TGTGCCAGCAGTCCGCCGGGGATGGGACAGCCCCAGCATTTT.

Note on this clone: The junction departs from germline at one end; a sequencing error may be responsible. The chain has TRBV11-2 and TRBJ2-3; 7 nucleotides line up with TRBD2. The CDR3 spans 19 residues. Germline CDR1 and CDR2: SGHAT and FQNNGV. Written as DNA, the CDR3 is TGTGCCAGCAGGTTAGGTACGCAAGAGCGGGATCACCGGCCAGATACGCAGTATTTT. Translated, it gives CASRLGTQERDHRPDTQYF.

V is TRBV28 and J is TRBJ1-5, with D possibly being TRBD1 (5 bases). The CDR3 runs to 16 residues. Germline V gene sequence: CDR1 MDHEN, CDR2 SYDVKM. The V end was cut by 2 bases, the J end by 6 bases, with 17 bases between. CDR3 sequence: CASSLGHPVGGQPQHF. Written as DNA, the CDR3 is TGTGCCAGCAGTTTAGGACATCCCGTCGGGGGTCAGCCCCAGCATTTT.

This clone appeared a few times. An end of the junction does not agree with germline; a read error may underlie this. This rearrangement joins TRBV7-3 to TRBJ1-2, with 7 bases aligning to TRBD1. Germline lookup yields CDR1 SGHTA and CDR2 FQGTGA. The CDR3 runs 15 residues. The CDR3: CASSLNYGGQHNRYF. The CDR3, as DNA: TGTGCCAGCAGCTTAAATTATGGGGGACAGCATAACAGATACTTC.

The V gene is TRBV6-2 or TRBV6-3, the J gene TRBJ2-7; possible D gene TRBD2, 6 bases. This CDR3 is built from 14 residues. Germline CDR1 reads MNHEY; CDR2 reads SVGEGT. Trimming removed 2 bases from V and 3 bases from J, with 11 bases in between. The CDR3 DNA sequence: TGTGCCAGCAGTTACGGAATAGCGGACTACGAGCAGTACTTC. Protein: CASSYGIADYEQYF.

The chain couples TRBV30 to TRBJ2-5, with 13 bases identical to TRBD2. The CDR3 contains 17 residues. V shed 2 bases, J shed 2 bases, and the junction held 8 bases outside the gene matches. Germline-derived CDR1 and CDR2 are GTSNPN and SVGIG (reference sequence). The CDR3 protein is CAWSSTRTSGGQETQYF. In DNA form, the CDR3 reads TGTGCCTGGAGTTCCACCCGGACTAGCGGGGGACAAGAGACCCAGTACTTC.

This CDR3 reads CASSLGAGSNTEAFF. The DNA of the CDR3 is TGTGCCAGCAGCTTAGGGGCGGGGTCGAACACTGAAGCTTTCTTT. The chain uses TRBV7-2 and TRBJ1-1; D is ambiguous. The V gene's germline CDR1 is SGHTA and CDR2 FQGNSA. The CDR3 totals 15 residues. Trimming shortened V by 1 base and J by 1 base, and 10 bases separated the two germline ends.

The rearrangement links TRBV7-2 to TRBJ1-2; 9 positions match TRBD1. V lost 7 bases and J lost 2; bases outside the gene matches: 5. This CDR3 contains 14 residues. Germline lookup yields CDR1 SGHTA and CDR2 FQGNSA. CDR3 nucleotide sequence: TGTGCCAGCATCCCCGGGACAGGGAACTATGGCTACACCTTC. Encoded protein: CASIPGTGNYGYTF.

Of note for this clone: Other DNA sequences of this sample code for an identical CDR3. The rearrangement joins TRBV12-3 or TRBV12-4 to TRBJ2-5; D is unresolved. Trimming removed 3 bases at V and 1 base at J, with 6 bases between. The length of the CDR3 is 13 residues. CDR3 protein: CASSFSFQETQYF. The CDR3 DNA is TGTGCCAGCAGTTTTAGCTTCCAAGAGACCCAGTACTTC.

This chain uses TRBV27 with TRBJ2-1, with a possible D match to TRBD2 (5 bases). CDR3 length: 14 amino acids. Germline V gene sequence: CDR1 MNHEY, CDR2 SMNVEV (reference sequence). V was clipped by 4 bases and J by 7 bases, with 14 bases between them. This CDR3 is CASSSGGSLNEQFF. CDR3 nucleotide sequence: TGTGCCAGCAGTTCTGGTGGGAGTCTGAATGAGCAGTTCTTC.

The CDR3 reads CASSAGLAGGKFF. The CDR3 region has the DNA TGTGCCAGCAGCGCCGGACTAGCGGGGGGTAAGTTCTTC. This rearrangement joins TRBV7-2 to TRBJ2-1; 14 bases fit TRBD2. J gave up 14 bases and V 5 bases, and 5 bases lay outside the gene matches. Per the germline V gene, CDR1 is SGHTA and CDR2 is FQGNSA. The CDR3 loop spans 13 amino acids.

This chain connects TRBV10-3 to TRBJ1-6, with TRBD1 as a possible D gene (5 bases). There are 15 residues in the CDR3. Trimming cost V 0 bases and J 9 bases, with 12 bases left between them. Germline V gene lookup returns CDR1 ENHRY and CDR2 SYGVKD. CDR3 in amino acids: CAISESGGTGSPLHF. CDR3 DNA sequence: TGTGCCATCAGTGAGTCCGGCGGGACCGGTTCACCCCTCCACTTT.

This clone was counted between two and nine times. V gene TRBV5-6 combines with J gene TRBJ2-1; TRBD2 agrees at 8 bases. Germline CDR1 is SGHDT and CDR2 is YYEEEE. V gave up 0 bases and J gave up 8 bases; unmatched junction bases: 7. CDR3 length: 15 amino acids. CDR3 region: CASSLVGTRGYEQFF. In DNA, the CDR3 is TGTGCCAGCAGCTTGGTAGGGACTAGAGGCTATGAGCAGTTCTTC.

This chain uses TRBV18 with TRBJ2-1; possibly TRBD1 for D (6 bases). Germline V gene lookup returns CDR1 KGHSH and CDR2 LQKENI. The CDR3 contains 16 residues. V gave up 1 base and J gave up 5 bases, with 15 bases separating them. CDR3 loop: CASSPRQQGLNNEQFF. The CDR3 region has the DNA TGTGCCAGCTCACCACGGCAACAGGGTCTAAACAATGAGCAGTTCTTC.

The chain recombines TRBV24-1 with TRBJ2-3; 8 nucleotides match TRBD2. The CDR3 consists of 17 residues. Trimming took 2 bases from V and 4 from J; bases not matched to a gene: 10. The germline V gene encodes CDR1 KGHDR and CDR2 SFDVKD. Here the CDR3 DNA reads TGTGCCACCAGTGATTCTGAGTCAAGCGGGAGTCCAGATACGCAGTATTTT. It translates to CATSDSESSGSPDTQYF.

The chain combines TRBV30 with TRBJ2-5; D is unresolved. There are 13 residues in the CDR3. V lost 3 bases to trimming and J lost 9 bases, with 17 bases between them. Germline CDR1 GTSNPN, CDR2 SVGIG (reference sequence). CDR3 residues: CAWRQSSAAAQYF. CDR3 coding DNA: TGTGCCTGGAGGCAGAGCTCTGCGGCGGCCCAGTACTTC. Full variable domain (remainder filled in from reference TRBV30 and TRBJ2-5): SQTIHQWPATLVQPVGSPLSLECTVEGTSNPNLYWYRQAAGRGLQLLFYSVGIGQISSEVPQNLSASRPQDRQFILSSKKLLLSDSGFYLCAWRQSSAAAQYFGPGTRLLVL.

The chain carries TRBV5-1 and TRBJ2-1, with 11 positions matching TRBD2. Losses at the gene ends were 4 bases for V and 6 bases for J; bases not matched to a gene: 12. This CDR3 has 17 residues. Germline CDR1 and CDR2: SGHRS and YFSETQ. The CDR3, as DNA: TGCGCCAGCAGCGCGGACCCCGGGACTAGCGGCCCCAATGAGCAGTTCTTC. Its protein is CASSADPGTSGPNEQFF.

This clone was seen only a few times. The chain uses TRBV28 and TRBJ2-1; TRBD2 matches at 9 bases. The CDR3 runs to 17 residues. V trimming: 4 bases; J trimming: 5 bases; junction bases outside the gene matches: 12. CDR1 and CDR2 (germline): MDHEN, SYDVKM. The CDR3 nucleotides read TGTGCCAGCAGTTCCTTTCGCGGGGGGGATCGGGACAATGAGCAGTTCTTC. Encoded protein: CASSSFRGGDRDNEQFF.

The V call is TRBV5-1, the J call TRBJ1-1, with TRBD1 identical over 9 bases. Germline CDR1 reads SGHRS; CDR2 reads YFSETQ. The CDR3 loop spans 13 amino acids. V dropped 7 bases and J dropped 1; count of bases not matched to a gene: 2. This chain's CDR3 is CASRQGENTEAFF. CDR3 sequence (DNA): TGCGCCAGCCGACAGGGGGAGAACACTGAAGCTTTCTTT.